This T cell receptor (beta chain) was obtained from a study of T cell responses to AZD1222 COVID-19 vaccine. Trimming pared 5 bases from V and 4 bases from J, leaving 13 bases between. CDR1 is SGHAT, CDR2 FQNNGV, per germline. This CDR3 comprises 14 residues. Here immunoSEQ multiplex PCR was the method, and the copy in TCRdb shows in-frame clones only, minus some. The sample carries over 150,000 clones, 86% recorded once. Sequencing used peripheral blood, obtained on day 0 of MenACWY control vaccination. This receptor was obtained from an adult in good health. The chain combines TRBV11-2 with TRBJ2-3; the D is unclear. The CDR3 coding sequence is TGTGCCAGCAGCATCAACTACATGTCAGATACGCAGTATTTT. Protein sequence: CASSINYMSDTQYF. The whole variable domain, remainder taken from reference TRBV11-2 and TRBJ2-3, is EAGVAQSPRYKIIEKRQSVAFWCNPISGHATLYWYQQILGQGPKLLIQFQNNGVVDDSQLPKDRFSAERLKGVDSTLKIQPAKLEDSAVYLCASSINYMSDTQYFGPGTRLTVL.